These T cell receptor beta chains were read from a single sample in a study of shared clonotypes between healthy human individuals. Clones were sequenced by immunoSEQ multiplex PCR, and TCRdb holds only the in-frame ones, with some missing. The sample includes more than 2 million clones, about 93% seen only once; the top ten take approximately 1.6%. Sequenced: naive CD8+ T cells from PBMCs. The origin of the receptors is a man aged 18 to 35 in good health. Some clones in this sample may be carry-over from other donors' samples. Both conserved end residues are part of each CDR3. Each record gives: clone size, J gene, V gene, D gene, CDR3 protein, CDR3 DNA. D genes are given only for firm matches. Some rows have no size entry. The others give once, few or many, or a class for an expanded clone.

- TRBJ2-1 TRBV2 TRBD2 CASSLAGGSYNEQFF TGTGCCAGCAGTCTAGCGGGAGGTTCATACAATGAGCAGTTCTTC
- TRBJ2-2 TRBV13 TRBD1 CASSSRQGEDTGELFF TGTGCCAGCAGCTCTCGACAGGGCGAGGACACCGGGGAGCTGTTTTTT
once TRBJ1-1 TRBV2 - CASSEGAGYEAFF TGTGCCAGCAGTGAAGGTGCCGGGTATGAAGCTTTCTTT
few TRBJ1-1 TRBV30 - CAWSVAVGMNTEAFF TGTGCCTGGAGTGTCGCAGTGGGTATGAACACTGAAGCTTTCTTT
- TRBJ1-2 TRBV5-1 - CASSLGGHEGYTF TGCGCCAGCAGCTTGGGTGGTCATGAAGGCTACACCTTC
- TRBJ1-2 TRBV10-1 - CASSEPNNYGYTF TGCGCCAGCAGTGAACCTAACAACTATGGCTACACCTTC
- TRBJ2-1 TRBV7-3 - CARIDKTGNEQFF TGTGCCAGAATTGATAAGACTGGCAATGAGCAGTTCTTC
- TRBJ1-2 TRBV29-1 - CSVEEARDLYGYTF TGCAGCGTTGAAGAGGCTAGGGACCTCTATGGCTACACCTTC
- TRBJ2-7 TRBV27 - CASSSDGNSYEQYF TGTGCCAGCAGTTCAGACGGCAACTCCTACGAGCAGTACTTC
- TRBJ2-7 TRBV4-1 - CASSPTGISYEQYF TGCGCCAGCAGCCCGACGGGCATTTCCTACGAGCAGTACTTC
- TRBJ2-7 TRBV29-1 - CSVEGGPIPEQYF TGCAGCGTTGAGGGGGGGCCCATACCCGAGCAGTACTTC
- TRBJ2-7 TRBV5-5 - CASSFQPPTAYEQYF TGTGCCAGCAGCTTCCAGCCCCCTACGGCCTACGAGCAGTACTTC
- TRBJ1-1 TRBV27 TRBD1 CASSLGQGAITEAFF TGTGCCAGCAGTTTAGGACAGGGGGCGATCACTGAAGCTTTCTTT
once TRBJ2-7 TRBV5-1 - CASSLEGVSYEQYF TGCGCCAGCAGCTTGGAAGGAGTCTCCTACGAGCAGTACTTC
- TRBJ2-5 TRBV11-2 TRBD2 CASGPGLAQETQYF TGTGCCAGCGGGCCCGGACTAGCCCAAGAGACCCAGTACTTC
- TRBJ2-7 TRBV28 - CASSLTYEQYF TGTGCCAGCAGCCTTACCTACGAGCAGTACTTC
- TRBJ2-7 TRBV5-1 - CASSLGWADGTSGGRKYF -
once TRBJ2-1 TRBV5-4 - CASTLDLSYNEQFF TGTGCCAGCACTCTGGACCTTTCCTACAATGAGCAGTTCTTC
- TRBJ1-5 TRBV7-8 TRBD1 CASSLDRGNQPQHF TGTGCCAGCAGCCTGGACAGGGGTAATCAGCCCCAGCATTTT
- TRBJ2-7 TRBV4-1 - CASSQDDWTTASEQYF TGCGCCAGCAGCCAAGATGACTGGACCACCGCCTCCGAGCAGTACTTC
- TRBJ2-7 TRBV5-6 - CASSESDGLLEQYF TGTGCCAGCAGCGAGTCGGACGGGCTTCTCGAGCAGTACTTC
- TRBJ1-1 TRBV4-1 - CASGRSNTEAFF TGCGCCAGCGGCAGAAGTAACACTGAAGCTTTCTTT
- TRBJ1-5 TRBV10-3 - CAISESLDRSGGNQPQHF TGTGCCATCAGTGAGTCGCTTGACAGGTCGGGAGGCAATCAGCCCCAGCATTTT
- TRBJ2-1 TRBV15 TRBD2 CATSRDKTDQPATSGVYNEQFF TGTGCCACCAGCAGAGATAAGACCGACCAGCCGGCCACTAGCGGGGTTTACAATGAGCAGTTCTTC
- TRBJ2-7 TRBV19 - CASSPTGPGEQYF TGTGCCAGTAGTCCGACAGGTCCTGGCGAGCAGTACTTC
- TRBJ2-7 TRBV28 TRBD1 CASSPTGGLTYEQYF TGTGCCAGCAGTCCTACAGGGGGCCTTACCTACGAGCAGTACTTC
- TRBJ2-1 TRBV11-2 - CASSPVDNEQFF TGTGCCAGCAGCCCCGTAGACAATGAGCAGTTCTTC
- TRBJ1-4 TRBV28 - CASSERQAPGLFF TGTGCCAGCAGCGAGAGACAGGCCCCTGGGCTGTTTTTT
- TRBJ2-5 TRBV27 - CASSYLPLGSSVETQYF TGTGCCAGCAGTTACCTCCCGTTGGGTAGTAGTGTCGAGACCCAGTACTTC
- TRBJ1-5 TRBV10-3 TRBD1 CAIRTDRDNQPQHF TGTGCCATCAGGACGGACAGGGACAATCAGCCCCAGCATTTT
- TRBJ1-1 TRBV6-6 - CASSYSRDRRGEAFF TGTGCCAGCAGTTACTCCCGAGACAGGAGGGGGGAAGCTTTCTTT
- TRBJ2-7 TRBV4-3 TRBD1 CASSPGGFYEQYF TGCGCCAGCAGCCCAGGGGGTTTCTACGAGCAGTACTTC
- TRBJ2-7 TRBV11-3 - CASSDTRDNPYEQYF TGTGCCAGCAGCGATACCCGGGACAACCCCTACGAGCAGTACTTC
- TRBJ1-4 TRBV6-5 - CASKPADQRHEKLFF TGTGCCAGCAAGCCGGCAGACCAAAGGCATGAAAAACTGTTTTTT
- TRBJ2-7 TRBV7-9 - CASSLVGGPSYEQYF TGTGCCAGCAGCCTAGTTGGGGGACCCTCCTACGAGCAGTACTTC
- TRBJ2-1 TRBV25-1 - CASSAIRNEQFF TGTGCCAGCAGTGCCATAAGGAATGAGCAGTTCTTC
- TRBJ2-3 TRBV4-3 TRBD2 CASSPFSAGEADTQYF TGCGCCAGCAGCCCTTTTTCAGCGGGAGAGGCAGATACGCAGTATTTT
- TRBJ2-7 TRBV7-9 TRBD2 CASSGSGRWYEQYF TGTGCCAGCAGCGGTAGCGGGAGGTGGTACGAGCAGTACTTC